The 16 T cell receptor beta chains below come from one sample, sequenced in a study of T cells in Graves' hyperthyroidism and ophthalmopathy. Amplified TCR beta CDR3 regions came from RNA transcripts. The HTBI primer set drove a first-round RT-PCR of the TCR CDR3. TCRdb redid the calling of the multiplex PCR reads with MiXCR, one entry per CDR3 protein. The data contain 600,000 to 700,000 distinct CDR3 sequences, roughly 15% of them singletons. The sample was blood. The receptors stem from a woman in her 40s with Graves' ophthalmopathy.

This rearrangement joins TRBV6-1 to TRBJ2-5, with D perhaps given as TRBD1 or TRBD2 (7 bases each). Germline-derived CDR1 and CDR2 are MNHNS and SASEGT. The CDR3 runs 16 residues. The V gene lost 5 bases and the J gene lost 2 bases, with 18 bases spanning the gap. CDR3 bases: TGTGCCAGCAGTCCCCGTGGGCAGGGGGGGCAAGAGACCCAGTACTTC. The encoded protein is CASSPRGQGGQETQYF.

This clonotype was recorded many times. The chain has TRBV9 and TRBJ2-7; the match to TRBD1 covers 10 bases. V lost 0 bases and J lost 7; bases outside the gene matches: 4. Germline lookup yields CDR1 SGDLS and CDR2 YYNGEE. The CDR3 has 14 residues. The CDR3 DNA follows: TGTGCCAGCAGCGTAGAGGGGACAGGGGAAGAGCAGTACTTC. This encodes CASSVEGTGEEQYF.

This clonotype was seen at least ten times. The chain joins TRBV5-1 to TRBJ2-5; 7 bases agree with TRBD1. V gave up 3 bases and J gave up 3 bases; unmatched junction bases: 5. CDR1 and CDR2 from the germline V gene are SGHRS and YFSETQ. The length of the CDR3 is 14 residues. This chain's CDR3 is CASSSGQKEETQYF. Written as DNA, the CDR3 is TGCGCCAGCAGCTCGGGACAGAAGGAAGAGACCCAGTACTTC.

This clonotype was detected a few times. This CDR3 is CASSRLMLGGDDEQYF. CDR3 nucleotide sequence: TGCGCCAGCAGCCGGTTAATGCTCGGGGGGGACGACGAGCAGTACTTC. This sequence joins TRBV4-1 and TRBJ2-7, with 8 bases identical to TRBD2. The CDR3 is 16 amino acids. CDR1 is MGHRA, CDR2 YSYEKL, per germline. V was clipped by 4 bases and J by 5 bases; unmatched bases: 13.

Many counts were recorded for this clonotype. CDR3 DNA sequence: TGCGCCAGCAGTGAGTCGGACGACAGCCAGGATCAGCCCCAGCATTTT. Its translation is CASSESDDSQDQPQHF. The chain joins TRBV10-2 to TRBJ1-5; D may be TRBD1 (5 bases). Germline V gene sequence: CDR1 WSHSY, CDR2 SAAADI. The germline V and J ends were trimmed by 0 bases and 5 bases, with 14 bases remaining between them. This CDR3 region has 16 residues.

At least ten counts were recorded for this clonotype. CDR3 loop: CASSYTGQGTEAFF. The CDR3 DNA reads as TGTGCCAGCAGTTATACAGGGCAGGGCACTGAAGCTTTCTTT. The J gene is TRBJ1-1, the V gene TRBV6-5, with D perhaps matching TRBD1 (6 bases). The CDR3 is made up of 14 amino acids. Trimming shortened V by 3 bases and J by 4 bases, and 12 bases separated the two germline ends. Per the germline V gene, CDR1 is MNHEY and CDR2 is SVGAGI.

In this sample, this clonotype turned up many times. The gene calls are TRBV19 and TRBJ2-5, with 8 bases that match TRBD2. Germline V gene sequence: CDR1 LNHDA, CDR2 SQIVND (reference sequence). The V and J ends lost 8 bases and 4 bases, in that order; junction bases with no gene match: 3. This CDR3 has 12 residues. CDR3 residues: CASGAGAETQYF. The CDR3 region has the DNA TGTGCCAGTGGAGCGGGAGCAGAGACCCAGTACTTC.

In this sample, this clonotype turned up many times. In nucleotides, the CDR3 is TGCAGCGTTGAAGGTGGGAGTAGAGAGACCCAGTACTTC. Translated, it gives CSVEGGSRETQYF. The gene calls are TRBV29-1 and TRBJ2-5; D is possibly TRBD2 (5 bases). CDR3 length: 13 amino acids. Trimming took 1 base from V and 4 from J, leaving 10 bases between them. Germline CDR1 and CDR2: SQVTM and ANQGSEA.

This clonotype was picked up a small number of times. J is TRBJ2-7 and V is TRBV4-3; 11 bases agree with TRBD2. V shed 3 bases, J shed 2 bases, and the junction held 6 bases outside the gene matches. The CDR3 has 16 amino acids. Germline assignment: CDR1 LGHNA and CDR2 YSLEER. The CDR3 nucleotides are TGCGCCAGCAGCCAGTCTAGCGGGAGGAGGGCCTACGAGCAGTACTTC. Residues: CASSQSSGRRAYEQYF.

This clonotype was seen at least ten times. This rearrangement joins TRBV13 to TRBJ1-1, with 7 bases that match TRBD1. The V gene's germline CDR1 is PRHDT and CDR2 FYEKMQ (reference sequence). After removal of 6 bases from V and 1 base from J, the junction contained 5 bases not matched to a gene. The CDR3 covers 14 residues. CDR3 loop: CASRPSGGNTEAFF. The CDR3 region has the DNA TGTGCCAGCAGGCCCTCAGGGGGGAACACTGAAGCTTTCTTT. The complete variable domain, with remaining parts taken from reference TRBV13 and TRBJ1-1, reads AAGVIQSPRHLIKEKRETATLKCYPIPRHDTVYWYQQGPGQDPQFLISFYEKMQSDKGSIPDRFSAQQFSDYHSELNMSSLELGDSALYFCASRPSGGNTEAFFGQGTRLTVV.

The chain is built from TRBV27 and TRBJ2-7; 8 nucleotides line up with TRBD2. Losses at the gene ends were 6 bases for V and 7 bases for J; bases not matched to a gene: 17. The CDR3 has 16 amino acids. In germline, CDR1 is MNHEY, CDR2 SMNVEV (reference sequence). CDR3 nucleotide sequence: TGTGCCAGCAGCGCCGGGACTAGATATGCTCCTAAGGAGCAGTACTTC. It is translated as CASSAGTRYAPKEQYF.

This clonotype was counted many times. V usage is TRBV20-1 and J usage is TRBJ2-5; TRBD1 matches 8 bases. Germline loops: CDR1 DFQATT, CDR2 SNEGSKA (reference sequence). The CDR3 is 15 residues long. V lost 3 bases, J lost 2 bases, and 8 bases stayed unmatched. As DNA, the CDR3 is TGCAGTGCTAGTTTTCCCGGGACAGGACAAGAGACCCAGTACTTC. Translation: CSASFPGTGQETQYF.

J is TRBJ2-5 and V is TRBV20-1; D ambiguous. The V end lost 0 bases, the J end lost 14 bases, and 16 bases lay between the germline ends. This CDR3 comprises 12 residues. Germline CDR1 reads DFQATT; CDR2 reads SNEGSKA (reference sequence). This CDR3 is CSAREGIVTPYF. As DNA, the CDR3 is TGCAGTGCTAGAGAGGGGATCGTGACCCCATACTTC.

This clonotype occurred many times. This chain uses TRBV5-1 with TRBJ2-7; possibly TRBD2 for D (5 bases). This CDR3 contains 18 residues. Germline V gene lookup returns CDR1 SGHRS and CDR2 YFSETQ. V was cut by 4 bases and J by 3 bases, with 26 bases left in between. CDR3 protein: CASSPSSGIAESGYEQYF. CDR3 nucleotides: TGCGCCAGCAGCCCATCCTCCGGCATTGCTGAAAGCGGCTACGAGCAGTACTTC.

This clonotype was found once. The CDR3 does not close with the conserved phenylalanine or tryptophan, likely indicating a read error. The chain has TRBV7-8 and TRBJ2-5, with 8 bases aligning to TRBD1. The ends lost 1 base at V and 3 bases at J; junction bases unmatched: 4. Germline CDR1 reads SGHVS; CDR2 reads FQNEAQ. CDR3 length: 15 amino acids. The CDR3 nucleotides are TGTGCCAGCAGCTTAGTTTGGACAGGGAAAGAGACCCAGTACTTA. Amino acids: CASSLVWTGKETQYL.

The table lists this clonotype with many counts. The rearrangement links TRBV5-5 to TRBJ2-7, with TRBD1 matching 8 bases. V shed 4 bases and J 3 bases; nucleotides not matched to a gene: 6. The CDR3 totals 14 residues. Germline V gene sequence: CDR1 SGHKS, CDR2 YYEKEE (reference sequence). CDR3 sequence (DNA): TGTGCCAGCAGCGAATCGACAGGGGACTACGAGCAGTACTTC. This sequence encodes CASSESTGDYEQYF.